These T cell receptor beta chains were read from a single sample in a study of T cells in Graves' hyperthyroidism and ophthalmopathy. TCRdb re-analysed the multiplex PCR reads in MiXCR, keeping a single row per CDR3 protein. The table lists about half a million distinct CDR3 sequences, less than 25% of them singletons, with approximately 26% in the top ten. What was sequenced was blood. The receptor source for this set is a man aged 18 to 30 with Graves' hyperthyroidism. CDR3s include the opening cysteine and the closing phenylalanine or tryptophan. The order of the fields is V gene, D gene, J gene, clone size, CDR3 DNA, CDR3 protein. D genes are given only for firm matches. Clone size is not always given. Where it is, it says once, few, many or a class for expanded clones.

>TRBV11-1|TRBD1|TRBJ2-7|-
TGTGCCAGCACCTCAGGGGACAGGGGAGAGTACGAGCAGTACTTC
CASTSGDRGEYEQYF
>TRBV12-3/TRBV12-4|-|TRBJ2-6|few
TGTGCCAGCGACGCGAACGATGGGGCCAACGTCCTGACTTTC
CASDANDGANVLTF
>TRBV9|-|TRBJ1-1|-
TGTGCCAGCAGCGTAGAGAGAGACACTGAAGCTTTCTTT
CASSVERDTEAFF
>TRBV27|-|TRBJ2-2|many
TGTGCCAGCAGCCAGGCCGGGTCTTACACCGGGGAGCTGTTTTTT
CASSQAGSYTGELFF
>TRBV28|TRBD1|TRBJ1-1|many
TGTGCCAGCAGTCTCCCCAAGACAGGGACGACGAACACTGAAGCTTTCTTT
CASSLPKTGTTNTEAFF
>TRBV20-1|TRBD2|TRBJ2-2|-
TGCAGTGCTCGACCCAAGGGACTATCGAACACCGGGGAGCTGTTTTTT
CSARPKGLSNTGELFF
>TRBV29-1|TRBD1|TRBJ1-2|many
TGCAGCGTTGAAGCGCAGGGGGTTGTAGGCTATGGCTACACCTTC
CSVEAQGVVGYGYTF
>TRBV6-1|-|TRBJ1-2|many
TGTGCCAGCCTTGTAGAATACGACTATGGCTACACCTTC
CASLVEYDYGYTF
>TRBV9|TRBD2|TRBJ2-5|many
TGTGCCAGCAGCGTTGGGACTAGCGGGGAGGGAGAGACCCAGTACTTC
CASSVGTSGEGETQYF
>TRBV20-1|-|TRBJ1-1|-
TGCAGTGCTCCGAGGGCGGGGAGGGGTGAAGCTTTCTTT
CSAPRAGRGEAFF
>TRBV12-3/TRBV12-4|TRBD2|TRBJ2-2|few
TGTGCCAGCAGTCCCGGACTAGCGGACGGGGAGCTGTTTTTT
CASSPGLADGELFF
>TRBV12-3/TRBV12-4|-|TRBJ1-2|many
TGTGCCAGCAGCCAAGGACAGTTTGGCTACACCTTC
CASSQGQFGYTF
>TRBV6-2/TRBV6-3|TRBD2|TRBJ2-7|many
TGTGCCAGCAGTTTCGAGCGGGGGGCCCTCTACGAGCAGTACTTC
CASSFERGALYEQYF
>TRBV5-6|-|TRBJ1-1|few
TGTGCCAGCAGGATATTATGGCCCGAGGGAACTGAAGCTTTCTTT
CASRILWPEGTEAFF
>TRBV29-1|-|TRBJ2-7|many
TGCAGCGTTGCGACTGGACAGCTCTACGGGGACGAGCAGTACTTC
CSVATGQLYGDEQYF
>TRBV4-1|-|TRBJ1-2|many
TGCGCCAGCAGCCAAGTAGAGACAGACTACTATGGCTACACCTTC
CASSQVETDYYGYTF
>TRBV13|-|TRBJ1-2|few
TGTGCCAGCAGCAAGGGACCCATAGGGGGCTACACCTTC
CASSKGPIGGYTF
>TRBV6-1|-|TRBJ2-2|-
TGTGCCAGCAGGAAGAACTTTGGCGAGCTGTTTTTT
CASRKNFGELFF
>TRBV7-9|-|TRBJ1-1|many
TGTGCCAGCAGCTTAGGAGTGCTTCGCGCTTTCTTT
CASSLGVLRAFF
>TRBV11-2|TRBD1|TRBJ1-2|-
TGTGCCAGCGGGGGGGGGTCCCGAACCCGGGACAGCCCCTTAACCTTC
CASGGGSRTRDSPLTF
>TRBV11-2|-|TRBJ2-5|few
TGTGCCAGCCGGGCTTTGGGAGGAGAGACCCAGTACTTC
CASRALGGETQYF
>TRBV6-1|TRBD1|TRBJ1-5|many
TGTGCCAGCAGCCCTCACAGGGGGTTAGGCAATCAACCCCAGCATTTT
CASSPHRGLGNQPQHF
>TRBV6-1|TRBD1|TRBJ1-5|many
TGTGCCAGCAGTGCCCGGGACAGGGGATTAAATCAGCCCCAGCATTTT
CASSARDRGLNQPQHF
>TRBV28|TRBD2|TRBJ2-2|-
TGTGCCAGCACCCGGGGGGGTTTTGGTATGAACACCGGGGAGCTGTTTTTT
CASTRGGFGMNTGELFF
>TRBV19|TRBD1|TRBJ1-2|many
TGTGCCAGTAGTACCGGGACAGGCGAGGGGTTATTGTATGGCTACACCTTC
CASSTGTGEGLLYGYTF
>TRBV6-2/TRBV6-3|-|TRBJ1-5|many
TGTGCCAGCAGCGCCGGGCAGTATAGCAATCAGCCCCAGCATTTT
CASSAGQYSNQPQHF
>TRBV7-8|-|TRBJ2-7|many
TGTGCCAGCAGCTTAGGGCCAGGGGAGTACGAGCAGTACTTC
CASSLGPGEYEQYF